Presented here are 20 T cell receptor beta chains from one specimen sequenced in a study of human T cells and chemical hapten exposure. Sample time point: patch test 1, 2 weeks after DPC sensitization. The treatment: therapeutic diphenylcyclopropenone sensitization with weekly scalp DPC. TCRdb processed the RACE reads anew with MiXCR; each CDR3 protein has one entry. The table has fewer than 200,000 distinct CDR3 sequences, around 24% seen once. Sequences were derived from whole blood, sampled in connection with sensitization to the hapten diphenylcyclopropenone (DPC). All receptors come from a woman in her forties or fifties with alopecia areata. Some clones in this sample may be carry-over from other donors' samples.

J is TRBJ2-7 and V is TRBV5-1; TRBD2 agrees at 11 bases. CDR3 size: 20 residues. Germline V CDR1 and CDR2: SGHRS, YFSETQ. V shed 1 base and J 3 bases; nucleotides not matched to a gene: 18. The CDR3 protein is CASSLSRTAAGLAGNYEQYF. Written as DNA, the CDR3 is TGCGCCAGCAGCTTGTCAAGGACAGCAGCAGGACTAGCGGGTAACTACGAGCAGTACTTC.

This clonotype was recorded a few times. The V call is TRBV5-1, the J call TRBJ2-5, with TRBD2 matching over 9 bases. J was trimmed by 8 bases and V by 8 bases; bases with no gene match: 13. The CDR3 has 14 amino acids. Germline V gene lookup returns CDR1 SGHRS and CDR2 YFSETQ. CDR3 protein: CASSTSGGEGTQYF. For the CDR3, the DNA is TGCGCCAGTTCGACTAGCGGAGGAGAAGGTACCCAGTACTTC.

The V call is TRBV10-3, the J call TRBJ1-1; perhaps TRBD1 as D (5 bases). The length of the CDR3 is 14 residues. The germline V and J ends were trimmed by 7 bases and 1 base, with 13 bases remaining between them. Germline V lookup: CDR1 ENHRY, CDR2 SYGVKD. This CDR3 is CAIKDPGPNTEAFF. The CDR3 DNA is TGTGCCATCAAGGATCCAGGGCCGAACACTGAAGCTTTCTTT.

This rearrangement joins TRBV7-8 to TRBJ2-5, with 8 bases fitting TRBD1. The V gene's germline CDR1 is SGHVS and CDR2 FQNEAQ. The CDR3 length is 14 residues. V dropped 5 bases and J dropped 5; count of bases not matched to a gene: 7. The CDR3, as DNA: TGTGCCAGCAGCGCCCGACAGGGGAGGGAGACCCAGTACTTC. Translating gives CASSARQGRETQYF.

The chain employs TRBV7-9 and TRBJ2-3; D is possibly TRBD2 (6 bases). The germline gives CDR1 SEHNR, CDR2 FQNEAQ (reference sequence). The CDR3 consists of 13 residues. The ends were cut back, 5 bases at V and 3 bases at J, with 9 bases in the middle. The CDR3 DNA reads TGTGCCAGCAGCAGTAGCGGAACAGATACGCAGTATTTT. This encodes CASSSSGTDTQYF.

This clonotype showed up many times. The J gene is TRBJ1-2, the V gene TRBV11-2; TRBD1 is a possible D gene (5 bases). The germline CDR1 and CDR2 sequences are SGHAT and FQNNGV. The CDR3 has 13 amino acids. V was trimmed by 7 bases and J by 8 bases, leaving 17 bases between them. CDR3 sequence reads: CASTPGRGSGYTF. The CDR3 DNA follows: TGTGCCAGCACCCCGGGTCGGGGGAGCGGCTACACCTTC.

The rearrangement uses TRBV6-6 and TRBJ1-2; 8 bases fit TRBD1. The CDR3 runs to 12 residues. Germline trimming cut 6 bases from V and 4 bases from J; bases unmatched to any gene: 1. Germline CDR1 reads MNHNY; CDR2 reads SVGAGI (reference sequence). CDR3 nucleotides: TGTGCCAGCAGGGGACAGGTCTATGGCTACACCTTC. Translating gives CASRGQVYGYTF.

Turning to this clonotype: The junction departs from germline at one end; a sequencing error may be responsible. The V and J genes are TRBV3-1 and TRBJ1-1; no reliable D call. The CDR3 consists of 16 residues. The V gene's germline CDR1 is LGHDT and CDR2 YNNKEL (reference sequence). The CDR3 loop is CASSQDIGPLEAEALF. The CDR3 region has the DNA TGTGCCAGCAGCCAAGACATCGGCCCATTAGAGGCTGAAGCTCTCTTT.

A few counts support this clonotype. V is TRBV7-9 and J is TRBJ2-1; TRBD1 aligns across 9 bases. This CDR3 comprises 17 residues. CDR1 is SEHNR, CDR2 FQNEAQ, per germline (reference sequence). V shed 0 bases and J 0 bases; nucleotides not matched to a gene: 3. Here the CDR3 DNA reads TGTGCCAGCAGCTTAGCCGGGACAGGGCCCTCCTACAATGAGCAGTTCTTC. Translated, it gives CASSLAGTGPSYNEQFF.

In its sample, this clonotype was seen a few times. This chain connects TRBV5-1 to TRBJ2-7, with TRBD2 identical over 9 bases. With 2 bases clipped from V and 2 bases from J, the junction kept 2 bases outside the gene matches. CDR3 length: 14 amino acids. CDR1 SGHRS and CDR2 YFSETQ come from the germline V gene. In DNA form, the CDR3 reads TGCGCCAGCAGCTTACAGCGGGAGGCCTACGAGCAGTACTTC. Its translation is CASSLQREAYEQYF.

Note on this clonotype: The junction differs from germline at one of its ends, possibly a read error. The chain uses TRBV10-2 and TRBJ1-5, with TRBD1 identical over 10 bases. This CDR3 spans 14 amino acids. Germline V gene sequence: CDR1 WSHSY, CDR2 SAAADI. CDR3 region: CASSDGTGVQPKHF. DNA of the CDR3: TGCGCCAGCAGTGATGGGACAGGGGTTCAGCCCAAGCATTTT.

This clonotype was counted only a few times. This chain connects TRBV5-4 to TRBJ1-1; no firm D call. Trimming stripped 4 bases from V and 1 base from J, with 5 bases between. The CDR3 length is 12 residues. Germline CDR1 is SGHNT and CDR2 is YYREEE (reference sequence). Written as DNA, the CDR3 is TGTGCCAGCAGCACCCCGAACACTGAAGCTTTCTTT. Its protein is CASSTPNTEAFF.

The rearrangement links TRBV29-1 to TRBJ1-1; no clear D gene. The CDR3 runs 14 residues. Germline CDR1 is SQVTM and CDR2 is ANQGSEA. V was shortened by 3 bases and J by 6 bases, with 17 bases between the two germline ends. CDR3 sequence: CSVESGSKGSEAFF. CDR3 nucleotide sequence: TGCAGCGTTGAGTCGGGCAGTAAAGGTTCTGAAGCTTTCTTT.

This chain uses TRBV2 with TRBJ2-5; D remains unclear. Germline CDR1 is SNHLY and CDR2 is FYNNEI. The CDR3 consists of 13 residues. Deletions cut 6 bases from V and 1 base from J, with 9 bases between. The CDR3 loop is CASRGLAQETQYF. The DNA for the CDR3 is TGTGCCAGCAGAGGGTTAGCCCAAGAGACCCAGTACTTC.

This clonotype has only one observation. V is TRBV7-2 and J is TRBJ2-5, with 8 positions matching TRBD2. The CDR3 runs to 14 residues. Trimming at V came to 5 bases and at J to 1 base, leaving 3 bases not matched to a gene. The germline gives CDR1 SGHTA, CDR2 FQGNSA. The CDR3 DNA sequence: TGTGCCAGCAGCCCCGGACTAGCCCAAGAGACCCAGTACTTC. Translating it yields CASSPGLAQETQYF.

V gene TRBV6-2 or TRBV6-3 combines with J gene TRBJ1-1; D is perhaps TRBD1 (5 bases). Germline assignment: CDR1 MNHEY and CDR2 SVGEGT. The CDR3 length is 14 residues. V lost 0 bases to trimming and J lost 3 bases, with 8 bases between them. CDR3 amino acids: CASSYSDSYTEAFF. Written as DNA, the CDR3 is TGTGCCAGCAGTTACTCTGACAGCTACACTGAAGCTTTCTTT.

The gene calls are TRBV20-1 and TRBJ1-2; possible D gene TRBD1, 6 bases. The germline V and J ends were trimmed by 5 bases and 5 bases, with 12 bases remaining between them. The CDR3 is 12 residues long. Germline CDR1 reads DFQATT; CDR2 reads SNEGSKA (reference sequence). DNA for the CDR3: TGCAGTGCTGTAACAGGGTGGTATGGCTACACCTTC. Protein: CSAVTGWYGYTF.

The V and J genes are TRBV27 and TRBJ1-4, with a possible D match to TRBD1 (6 bases). V was pared by 2 bases and J by 9 bases, with 10 bases between. The germline V gene has CDR1 MNHEY and CDR2 SMNVEV (reference sequence). This CDR3 comprises 13 residues. In nucleotides, the CDR3 is TGTGCCAGCAGTTTAACAGGGTTACAAAAACTGTTTTTT. Translated: CASSLTGLQKLFF.

V is TRBV20-1 and J is TRBJ1-5, with 8 positions matching TRBD1. Germline V gene lookup returns CDR1 DFQATT and CDR2 SNEGSKA (reference sequence). The CDR3 covers 16 residues. The ends lost 6 bases at V and 5 bases at J; junction bases unmatched: 15. The CDR3 here is CSARGGAGGDDQPQHF. CDR3 bases: TGCAGTGCCCGCGGGGGCGCAGGGGGCGATGATCAGCCCCAGCATTTT.

This clonotype was observed a handful of times. The chain has TRBV4-2 and TRBJ2-1; D unresolved. The CDR3 is 15 amino acids. V gave up 8 bases and J gave up 2 bases, with 16 bases separating them. Germline CDR1 and CDR2: LGHNA and YNFKEQ. CDR3 amino acids: CASGPLLNPYNEQFF. The DNA for the CDR3 is TGTGCCAGCGGACCCTTACTAAACCCCTACAATGAGCAGTTCTTC.